These T cell receptor beta chains were read from a single sample in a study of T-cell reconstitution after alpha-beta-depleted transplantation in children. Via MiXCR, TCRdb re-called the PCR reads, giving one row per CDR3 protein. The sample consists of hundreds of thousands of distinct CDR3 sequences, less than 15% of them appearing once. The sequencing here drew on PBMCs, taken before TCRalphabeta/CD19-depleted stem cell transplant. The receptors come from a girl aged 2-10 years with congenital amegakaryocytic thrombocytopenia, due to receive a stem cell transplant. Both conserved end residues are part of each CDR3. Each record gives: D gene, clone size, V gene, J gene, CDR3 protein, CDR3 DNA. A D gene is named only where the DNA matches it firmly. Some rows have no size entry. The others give once, few or many, or a class for an expanded clone.

d_call: NA
clone_size: NA
v_call: TRBV5-1
j_call: TRBJ1-2
cdr3_aa: CASSLSPGEYGYTF
cdr3_nt: TGCGCCAGCAGCCTTAGCCCGGGGGAGTATGGCTACACCTTC

d_call: NA
clone_size: few
v_call: TRBV18
j_call: TRBJ1-1
cdr3_aa: CASSPNTRDYTEAFF
cdr3_nt: TGTGCCAGCTCACCGAACACAAGAGATTACACTGAAGCTTTCTTT

d_call: NA
clone_size: few
v_call: TRBV29-1
j_call: TRBJ2-4
cdr3_aa: CSVPGPKNIQYF
cdr3_nt: TGCAGCGTACCGGGACCCAAAAACATTCAGTACTTC

d_call: NA
clone_size: many
v_call: TRBV12-3/TRBV12-4
j_call: TRBJ2-7
cdr3_aa: CASSHPGSARSYEQYF
cdr3_nt: TGTGCCAGCAGTCACCCGGGCTCAGCCCGCTCCTACGAGCAGTACTTC

d_call: TRBD2
clone_size: few
v_call: TRBV25-1
j_call: TRBJ2-2
cdr3_aa: CASSAIAGNTGELFF
cdr3_nt: TGTGCCAGCAGTGCCATAGCGGGTAACACCGGGGAGCTGTTTTTT

d_call: TRBD2
clone_size: NA
v_call: TRBV5-1
j_call: TRBJ2-1
cdr3_aa: CASSSSGPREEQFF
cdr3_nt: TGCGCCAGCAGCTCTAGCGGGCCGAGAGAGGAGCAGTTCTTC

d_call: NA
clone_size: many
v_call: TRBV5-1
j_call: TRBJ1-1
cdr3_aa: CASSLAEYTEAFF
cdr3_nt: TGCGCCAGCAGCTTGGCCGAATACACTGAAGCTTTCTTT

d_call: TRBD1
clone_size: few
v_call: TRBV5-1
j_call: TRBJ2-7
cdr3_aa: CASSLGDRVYEQYF
cdr3_nt: TGCGCCAGCAGCTTGGGGGACAGGGTCTACGAGCAGTACTTC

d_call: NA
clone_size: many
v_call: TRBV7-9
j_call: TRBJ2-7
cdr3_aa: CASSLQTPYEQYF
cdr3_nt: TGTGCCAGCAGCTTACAGACACCCTACGAGCAGTACTTC

d_call: NA
clone_size: many
v_call: TRBV6-5
j_call: TRBJ2-1
cdr3_aa: CASSYSLVAKNEQFF
cdr3_nt: TGTGCCAGCAGTTACTCGTTGGTAGCGAAGAATGAGCAGTTCTTC

d_call: NA
clone_size: many
v_call: TRBV5-1
j_call: TRBJ1-2
cdr3_aa: CASSPQPSQRGYTF
cdr3_nt: TGCGCCAGCAGCCCGCAACCCTCCCAGAGGGGCTACACCTTC

d_call: NA
clone_size: many
v_call: TRBV29-1
j_call: TRBJ1-1
cdr3_aa: CSLSIGGLGTEAFF
cdr3_nt: TGCAGCCTCTCAATAGGCGGGTTGGGGACTGAAGCTTTCTTT

d_call: NA
clone_size: many
v_call: TRBV20-1
j_call: TRBJ1-2
cdr3_aa: CSARHSPTYWRGYTF
cdr3_nt: TGCAGTGCTAGACACTCACCGACGTATTGGCGGGGCTACACCTTC

d_call: TRBD1
clone_size: NA
v_call: TRBV12-3/TRBV12-4
j_call: TRBJ1-4
cdr3_aa: CASSLKGQLNEKLFF
cdr3_nt: TGTGCCAGCAGTTTAAAGGGACAGTTAAATGAAAAACTGTTTTTT

d_call: TRBD2
clone_size: few
v_call: TRBV7-3
j_call: TRBJ2-2
cdr3_aa: CASSLYGGSNTGELFF
cdr3_nt: TGTGCCAGCAGCTTGTACGGGGGGTCGAACACCGGGGAGCTGTTTTTT

d_call: TRBD2
clone_size: NA
v_call: TRBV20-1
j_call: TRBJ2-7
cdr3_aa: CSATSSGRNEQYF
cdr3_nt: TGCAGTGCAACCTCTAGCGGGAGGAACGAGCAGTACTTC

d_call: TRBD2
clone_size: few
v_call: TRBV7-8
j_call: TRBJ2-1
cdr3_aa: CASCERESVNEQFF
cdr3_nt: TGTGCCAGCTGCGAGCGGGAGTCTGTCAATGAGCAGTTCTTC

d_call: NA
clone_size: many
v_call: TRBV30
j_call: TRBJ2-3
cdr3_aa: CAWSVQFTDTQYF
cdr3_nt: TGTGCCTGGAGTGTCCAGTTCACAGATACGCAGTATTTT

d_call: NA
clone_size: few
v_call: TRBV28
j_call: TRBJ1-2
cdr3_aa: CASTYRVGNYGYTF
cdr3_nt: TGTGCCAGCACCTACAGGGTGGGCAACTATGGCTACACCTTC

d_call: TRBD2
clone_size: few
v_call: TRBV5-1
j_call: TRBJ2-1
cdr3_aa: CASSSGVSGRDKFNEQFF
cdr3_nt: TGCGCCAGCAGCTCCGGGGTAAGCGGGAGAGACAAATTTAATGAGCAGTTCTTC

d_call: TRBD2
clone_size: few
v_call: TRBV6-2/TRBV6-3
j_call: TRBJ2-3
cdr3_aa: CASSYPTSGSGLSTDTQYF
cdr3_nt: TGTGCCAGCAGTTACCCGACTAGCGGGAGTGGATTAAGCACAGATACGCAGTATTTT

d_call: NA
clone_size: NA
v_call: TRBV12-3/TRBV12-4
j_call: TRBJ2-1
cdr3_aa: CASSFLQGPNEQFF
cdr3_nt: TGTGCCAGCAGTTTTCTCCAGGGACCGAATGAGCAGTTCTTC

d_call: TRBD1
clone_size: many
v_call: TRBV5-1
j_call: TRBJ2-2
cdr3_aa: CASSSGQVGATGELFF
cdr3_nt: TGCGCCAGCAGCTCCGGACAGGTTGGGGCCACCGGGGAGCTGTTTTTT

d_call: TRBD2
clone_size: NA
v_call: TRBV7-7
j_call: TRBJ2-3
cdr3_aa: CASSLGTSGSGTDTQYF
cdr3_nt: TGTGCCAGCAGCTTAGGCACTAGCGGGAGTGGTACGGATACGCAGTATTTT

d_call: NA
clone_size: many
v_call: TRBV12-3/TRBV12-4
j_call: TRBJ2-5
cdr3_aa: CASTLTGAQETQYF
cdr3_nt: TGTGCCAGCACCTTGACAGGAGCGCAAGAGACCCAGTACTTC

d_call: NA
clone_size: few
v_call: TRBV7-3
j_call: TRBJ2-7
cdr3_aa: CASSLSQGNEQYF
cdr3_nt: TGTGCCAGCAGCTTATCACAGGGAAACGAGCAGTACTTC

d_call: NA
clone_size: NA
v_call: TRBV15
j_call: TRBJ2-1
cdr3_aa: CATSNPGGGRSYNEQFF
cdr3_nt: TGTGCCACCAGCAATCCCGGTGGCGGACGCTCCTACAATGAGCAGTTCTTC

d_call: NA
clone_size: many
v_call: TRBV4-2
j_call: TRBJ1-5
cdr3_aa: CASSHGGIQPQHF
cdr3_nt: TGTGCCAGCAGCCATGGGGGGATTCAGCCCCAGCATTTT

d_call: TRBD2
clone_size: few
v_call: TRBV7-8
j_call: TRBJ2-7
cdr3_aa: CASSLAVWSSGGEQYF
cdr3_nt: TGTGCCAGCAGCTTAGCGGTCTGGTCTAGCGGCGGGGAGCAGTACTTC

d_call: NA
clone_size: many
v_call: TRBV11-2
j_call: TRBJ2-7
cdr3_aa: CASSTGNEQYF
cdr3_nt: TGTGCCAGCAGCACCGGTAACGAGCAGTACTTC

d_call: NA
clone_size: many
v_call: TRBV12-3/TRBV12-4
j_call: TRBJ2-7
cdr3_aa: CASSLTAGGSYEQYF
cdr3_nt: TGTGCCAGCAGTTTAACTGCTGGGGGCTCCTACGAGCAGTACTTC

d_call: TRBD1
clone_size: NA
v_call: TRBV20-1
j_call: TRBJ1-5
cdr3_aa: CSAIGQGYSQPQHF
cdr3_nt: TGCAGTGCGATCGGACAGGGGTACAGTCAGCCCCAGCATTTT

d_call: NA
clone_size: NA
v_call: TRBV10-3
j_call: TRBJ2-1
cdr3_aa: CAIRDAGYNEQFF
cdr3_nt: TGTGCCATCCGGGACGCTGGCTACAATGAGCAGTTCTTC

d_call: NA
clone_size: many
v_call: TRBV20-1
j_call: TRBJ2-2
cdr3_aa: CSARRSGNTGELFF
cdr3_nt: TGCAGTGCTAGACGTTCCGGGAACACCGGGGAGCTGTTTTTT

d_call: NA
clone_size: few
v_call: TRBV7-9
j_call: TRBJ2-7
cdr3_aa: CASSSGTVDLYEQYF
cdr3_nt: TGTGCCAGCAGCTCCGGGACGGTCGACTTGTACGAGCAGTACTTC

d_call: NA
clone_size: few
v_call: TRBV10-3
j_call: TRBJ2-1
cdr3_aa: CAIGERSYNEQFF
cdr3_nt: TGTGCCATCGGCGAACGCTCCTACAATGAGCAGTTCTTC

d_call: TRBD1
clone_size: NA
v_call: TRBV7-8
j_call: TRBJ2-7
cdr3_aa: CASSLDLTGGNEQYF
cdr3_nt: TGTGCCAGCAGCTTAGATTTAACAGGGGGCAACGAGCAGTACTTC

d_call: TRBD2
clone_size: many
v_call: TRBV10-3
j_call: TRBJ2-3
cdr3_aa: CAINPTSGTGTQYF
cdr3_nt: TGTGCCATCAACCCGACTAGCGGCACAGGTACGCAGTATTTT

d_call: NA
clone_size: few
v_call: TRBV12-3/TRBV12-4
j_call: TRBJ2-5
cdr3_aa: CASSRIFQETQYF
cdr3_nt: TGTGCCAGCAGTCGCATATTCCAAGAGACCCAGTACTTC

d_call: TRBD1
clone_size: few
v_call: TRBV7-3
j_call: TRBJ1-1
cdr3_aa: CASSSTGTGTEAFF
cdr3_nt: TGTGCCAGCAGCTCGACAGGGACGGGCACTGAAGCTTTCTTT

d_call: TRBD2
clone_size: many
v_call: TRBV20-1
j_call: TRBJ2-3
cdr3_aa: CSARGSGRSTDTQYF
cdr3_nt: TGCAGTGCTAGAGGTAGCGGGCGGAGCACAGATACGCAGTATTTT

d_call: NA
clone_size: many
v_call: TRBV7-2
j_call: TRBJ1-1
cdr3_aa: CASSFTTRGDTEAFF
cdr3_nt: TGTGCCAGCAGCTTTACCACACGGGGGGACACTGAAGCTTTCTTT

d_call: NA
clone_size: NA
v_call: TRBV15
j_call: TRBJ2-3
cdr3_aa: CATSRDLAGTDTQYF
cdr3_nt: TGTGCCACCAGCAGAGATCTAGCAGGCACAGATACGCAGTATTTT

d_call: NA
clone_size: NA
v_call: TRBV15
j_call: TRBJ2-5
cdr3_aa: CATNRDPHFQETQYF
cdr3_nt: TGTGCCACCAACAGAGACCCTCACTTCCAAGAGACCCAGTACTTC

d_call: NA
clone_size: NA
v_call: TRBV12-3/TRBV12-4
j_call: TRBJ2-5
cdr3_aa: CASSTTTRSVGLVSGTQYF
cdr3_nt: TGTGCCAGCAGTACAACAACCCGGTCTGTGGGTTTGGTCTCTGGGACCCAGTACTTC

d_call: NA
clone_size: few
v_call: TRBV7-2
j_call: TRBJ2-7
cdr3_aa: CASSSSGVLGYEQYF
cdr3_nt: TGTGCCAGCAGCTCCTCAGGGGTTTTGGGCTACGAGCAGTACTTC

d_call: NA
clone_size: NA
v_call: TRBV29-1
j_call: TRBJ1-2
cdr3_aa: CSVGPTYGYTF
cdr3_nt: TGCAGCGTGGGACCGACCTATGGCTACACCTTC

d_call: NA
clone_size: many
v_call: TRBV29-1
j_call: TRBJ1-2
cdr3_aa: CSTEIGYGYTF
cdr3_nt: TGCAGCACCGAGATCGGCTATGGCTACACCTTC

d_call: NA
clone_size: NA
v_call: TRBV5-1
j_call: TRBJ2-3
cdr3_aa: CASSLDMGITDTQYF
cdr3_nt: TGCGCCAGCAGCTTGGATATGGGGATCACAGATACGCAGTATTTT

d_call: NA
clone_size: many
v_call: TRBV9
j_call: TRBJ2-7
cdr3_aa: CASSEDLSYEQYF
cdr3_nt: TGTGCCAGCAGCGAGGACCTCTCCTACGAGCAGTACTTC

d_call: TRBD2
clone_size: many
v_call: TRBV5-1
j_call: TRBJ2-5
cdr3_aa: CASSLEGLVSQETQYF
cdr3_nt: TGCGCCAGCAGCCTGGAGGGACTAGTCTCGCAAGAGACCCAGTACTTC

d_call: NA
clone_size: many
v_call: TRBV7-9
j_call: TRBJ2-7
cdr3_aa: CASSFALEQYF
cdr3_nt: TGTGCCAGCAGCTTCGCGTTGGAGCAGTACTTC

d_call: NA
clone_size: NA
v_call: TRBV19
j_call: TRBJ2-4
cdr3_aa: CASSIQGAKNIQYF
cdr3_nt: TGTGCCAGTAGTATTCAGGGAGCCAAAAACATTCAGTACTTC

d_call: TRBD1
clone_size: NA
v_call: TRBV29-1
j_call: TRBJ2-5
cdr3_aa: CSVEAPRDRVETQYF
cdr3_nt: TGCAGCGTTGAAGCGCCAAGGGACAGGGTAGAGACCCAGTACTTC

d_call: TRBD2
clone_size: few
v_call: TRBV6-5
j_call: TRBJ2-5
cdr3_aa: CASTSTGTSIETQYF
cdr3_nt: TGTGCCAGCACTTCAACCGGGACTAGTATAGAGACCCAGTACTTC